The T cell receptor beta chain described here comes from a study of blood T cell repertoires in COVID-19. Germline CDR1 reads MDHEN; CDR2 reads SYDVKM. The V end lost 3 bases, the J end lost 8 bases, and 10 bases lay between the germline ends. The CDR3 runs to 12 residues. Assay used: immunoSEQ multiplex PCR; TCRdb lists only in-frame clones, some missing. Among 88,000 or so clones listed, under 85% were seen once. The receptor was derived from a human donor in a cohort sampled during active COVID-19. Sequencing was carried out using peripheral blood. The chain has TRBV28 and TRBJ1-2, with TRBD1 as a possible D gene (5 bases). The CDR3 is CASSFLQGGYTF. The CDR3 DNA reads TGTGCCAGCAGTTTCTTGCAGGGCGGCTACACCTTC.